This T cell receptor (beta chain) was recorded in a study of T cells in Graves' hyperthyroidism and ophthalmopathy. Findings and limits, study-wide: Most thyroid-expanded clonotypes above 0.001 were also found in blood.

Germline loops: CDR1 DFQATT, CDR2 SNEGSKA (reference sequence). The CDR3 runs 14 residues. V shed 3 bases and J shed 5 bases, with 14 bases lying between them. This clonotype was seen repeatedly, ten times or more. Its target is unknown. Those with hyperthyroidism were 18 to 65 years old, newly diagnosed, and ill for under 2 months. What was amplified from RNA transcripts were TCR beta CDR3 regions. When the TCR CDR3 underwent first-round RT-PCR, the HTBI primer set was used. Via MiXCR, TCRdb re-called the multiplex PCR reads, giving one row per CDR3 protein. In the table there are about 740,000 distinct CDR3 sequences, around 15% of which are singletons.

The TCR comes from a woman under 30 with Graves' hyperthyroidism. The chain recombines TRBV20-1 with TRBJ1-5; no definite D call. The sample comprised blood. CDR3 coding DNA: TGCAGTGCTAGTAGGCAGGCGATAGATCAGCCCCAGCATTTT. It translates to CSASRQAIDQPQHF.